The rows below give T cell receptor beta chains drawn from one sample of a study of blood T cell repertoires in COVID-19. TCRdb keeps only in-frame clones here, not all; method: immunoSEQ multiplex PCR. The data contain about 430,000 clones, about 88% of them singletons. The sequencing sample was made of PBMCs or T cells enriched from blood (not recorded which). Receptors were obtained from a woman aged 18-29 years who had been exposed to COVID-19. The conserved cysteine and the conserved F or W are not part of the CDR3 here.

>TRBJ2-1|TRBV18
ASSPPGQARNEQF
>TRBJ1-6|TRBV9
ASSVVGSANSPLH
>TRBJ1-2|TRBV6-5
ASSHGTGNGYT
>TRBJ2-2|TRBV7-2
ASSLNAGTGELF
>TRBJ1-2|TRBV28
ASSLLGEVGSNYGYT
>TRBJ2-7|TRBV27
ASRTRDISREQY
>TRBJ2-2|TRBV27
ASSLPIGTSGTGELF
>TRBJ2-1|TRBV12-3/TRBV12-4
ASSRAGTEQF
>TRBJ2-1|TRBV30
AWTVGTSSENEQF
>TRBJ2-1|TRBV7-3
ASSLTRGSNEQF
>TRBJ1-2|TRBV29-1
SVDVQGRGPNYGYT
>TRBJ1-4|TRBV28
ASSKQGRSEKLF
>TRBJ2-5|TRBV28
ASSSGTSGEYQETQY
>TRBJ2-7|TRBV29-1
SVTPQGGSEQY
>TRBJ2-7|TRBV28
ASSSLTGQRTGWQY
>TRBJ2-2|TRBV7-7
ASSLVDSPTGELF
>TRBJ1-4|TRBV6-4
ASRVARAREKLF
>TRBJ2-7|TRBV10-3
AISESQGFYEQY
>TRBJ1-1|TRBV4-1
ASSQEGRGNTEAF
>TRBJ2-7|TRBV5-5
ASSYRQGFSYEQY
>TRBJ1-5|TRBV20-1
SAEQGRQH
>TRBJ2-3|TRBV27
ASSLIEDTQY
>TRBJ2-3|TRBV27
ASSLTAGSSTDTQY
>TRBJ1-1|TRBV18
ASSPKGMNTEAF
>TRBJ1-1|TRBV28
ASSLPPPQGMNTEAF
>TRBJ2-7|TRBV28
ASSKTGTGYTYEQY
>TRBJ1-1|TRBV28
ASSQQQGGGTEAF
>TRBJ1-2|TRBV19
ASRAEGAPLNYGYT
>TRBJ2-7|TRBV7-9
ASSFLVYEQY
>TRBJ2-6|TRBV6-5
ASRLTGGGANVLT
>TRBJ2-5|TRBV19
ASSRGAGLETQY
>TRBJ2-1|TRBV7-7
ASSLFVGGRNEQF
>TRBJ2-2|TRBV11-3
ASSLRGGDTGELF
>TRBJ2-7|TRBV2
ASQGLEQY
>TRBJ2-1|TRBV27
ASSRASSYNEQF
>TRBJ1-2|TRBV5-1
ASSFSPRTSNYGYT
>TRBJ2-3|TRBV6-5
ASCLGTSVDTQY
>TRBJ2-2|TRBV7-9
ASSPISAYTGELF
>TRBJ2-7|TRBV3-1/TRBV3-2
ASSQGSGNYEQY
>TRBJ2-7|TRBV19
ASSMEMGALSEQY
>TRBJ1-2|TRBV5-6
ASFLQGSGYT
>TRBJ2-7|TRBV5-1
ASSPAGLYEQY
>TRBJ2-5|TRBV5-1
ASSLGTGGVQETQY
>TRBJ2-7|TRBV28
ASSLSRFEQY
>TRBJ2-3|TRBV7-7
ASSEGRGRNTDTQY
>TRBJ2-7|TRBV28
ASSLGQGSYEQY
>TRBJ2-1|TRBV6-5
ASSWGGSSYNEQF
>TRBJ1-2|TRBV6-6
ASSYSMGAGGYT
>TRBJ2-1|TRBV5-1
ASSLSTSGRWSYNEQF
>TRBJ2-3|TRBV6-5
GTKRERDSTDTQY
>TRBJ1-6|TRBV7-9
ASSLNLGQGSSPLH
>TRBJ2-3|TRBV4-1
ASSQEPGPRFTDTQY
>TRBJ1-5|TRBV19
ATQTGSNQPQH
>TRBJ1-1|TRBV28
ASSFGQFRRGMNTEAF
>TRBJ1-2|TRBV29-1
SVETGNSLWSGYT
>TRBJ1-1|TRBV28
ALRTLGGNTEAF
>TRBJ2-1|TRBV2
ASSTGQGSSYNEQF
>TRBJ2-3|TRBV9
ASSAGRGLAGGPRVSKDTQY
>TRBJ1-4|TRBV7-9
ASSPLGRGDEKLF